These 12 T cell receptor beta chains share one sample of origin, sequenced in a study of T-cell reconstitution after alpha-beta-depleted transplantation in children. Library preparation (for TCRbeta) was performed with unique molecular identifiers. Each CDR3 protein gets one entry after TCRdb re-called the PCR reads with MiXCR. The sample lists 150,000 to 200,000 distinct CDR3 sequences, just under 6.5% occurring once. The starting material was PBMCs, obtained before TCRalphabeta/CD19-depleted stem cell transplant. These receptors were collected from a girl under three years old with combined immunodeficiency, due to receive a stem cell transplant.

This clonotype was detected many times. The genes are TRBV29-1 and TRBJ1-1; D is undetermined. The V and J ends lost 0 bases and 8 bases respectively, with 10 bases between them. The length of the CDR3 is 12 residues. Germline V gives CDR1 SQVTM, CDR2 ANQGSEA. The CDR3 bases are TGCAGCGTTGAAGAGGCGGCAGTAGAAGCTTTCTTT. The encoded protein is CSVEEAAVEAFF.

As to this clonotype: One base away lies a much larger clone, so this may be a sequencing read error. The chain is built from TRBV11-1 and TRBJ1-5; perhaps TRBD1 as D (5 bases). Germline V CDR1 and CDR2: SGHAT, FQDESV (reference sequence). The germline V and J ends were trimmed by 3 bases and 3 bases, with 6 bases remaining between them. This CDR3 contains 13 residues. This chain's CDR3 is CASSLGDNQPQHF. CDR3 nucleotide sequence: TGTGCCAGCAGCTTGGGGGACAATCAGCCCCAGCATTTT.

This clonotype was seen repeatedly, ten times or more. The chain has TRBV4-1 and TRBJ2-1; 10 nucleotides match TRBD2. This CDR3 is 17 amino acids long. J was trimmed by 4 bases and V by 3 bases; bases with no gene match: 9. CDR1 and CDR2 from the germline V gene are MGHRA and YSYEKL. CDR3 in amino acids: CASSHLTWGLAYNEQFF. The CDR3, as DNA: TGCGCCAGCAGCCACTTAACCTGGGGACTAGCGTACAATGAGCAGTTCTTC.

The table lists this clonotype with many counts. The chain couples TRBV5-1 to TRBJ1-3; a possible D gene is TRBD1 (5 bases). The length of the CDR3 is 18 residues. Germline CDR1 SGHRS, CDR2 YFSETQ. Trimming cost V 0 bases and J 0 bases, with 16 bases left between them. The CDR3 nucleotides are TGCGCCAGCAGCTTGGTCTTTCTCGGGGGTAACTCTGGAAACACCATATATTTT. Encoded protein: CASSLVFLGGNSGNTIYF. Full variable domain (missing parts from reference TRBV5-1 and TRBJ1-3): KAGVTQTPRYLIKTRGQQVTLSCSPISGHRSVSWYQQTPGQGLQFLFEYFSETQRNKGNFPGRFSGRQFSNSRSEMNVSTLELGDSALYLCASSLVFLGGNSGNTIYFGEGSWLTVV.

This clonotype appeared many times. This chain uses TRBV20-1 with TRBJ2-7; a possible D gene is TRBD1 (5 bases). Trimming shortened V by 0 bases and J by 2 bases, and 14 bases separated the two germline ends. CDR3 length equals 15 residues. Looked up from germline, CDR1 is DFQATT and CDR2 is SNEGSKA (reference sequence). This CDR3 reads CSARDQGFGTYEQYF. DNA of the CDR3: TGCAGTGCTAGAGATCAGGGCTTCGGTACCTACGAGCAGTACTTC.

This clonotype showed up many times. The rearrangement joins TRBV28 to TRBJ2-7; 8 bases align to TRBD2. The length of the CDR3 is 13 residues. Germline V gene lookup returns CDR1 MDHEN and CDR2 SYDVKM. Trimming at V came to 1 base and at J to 9 bases, leaving 5 bases not matched to a gene. CDR3 nucleotide sequence: TGTGCCAGCAGTTTATATAGCGGGAAGGTGCAGTACTTC. Translating it yields CASSLYSGKVQYF.

With regard to this clonotype: A much larger clone differs from this one at a single base, so this may be a read error. Lacking the conserved final phenylalanine or tryptophan, this CDR3 likely reflects a read error. This chain uses TRBV5-1 with TRBJ2-3; D gene uncertain. CDR3 length: 16 amino acids. The V end lost 0 bases, the J end lost 1 base, and 12 bases lay between the germline ends. Germline V gene sequence: CDR1 SGHRS, CDR2 YFSETQ. CDR3 residues: CASSLAWGLRTDTQYC. The CDR3 coding sequence is TGCGCCAGCAGCTTGGCTTGGGGTTTGCGCACAGATACGCAGTATTGT.

This clonotype was recorded many times. The chain recombines TRBV14 with TRBJ2-7, with D tentatively TRBD1 or TRBD2 (5 bases each). CDR1 and CDR2 from the germline V gene are SGHDN and FVKESK. The CDR3 contains 18 residues. Trimming removed 5 bases at V and 0 bases at J, with 23 bases between. This chain's CDR3 is CASSNYRDPKSDSYEQYF. The DNA for the CDR3 is TGTGCCAGCAGCAATTACCGGGACCCAAAATCGGACTCCTACGAGCAGTACTTC. The full variable domain, with the rest looked up from reference TRBV14 and TRBJ2-7, is EAGVTQFPSHSVIEKGQTVTLRCDPISGHDNLYWYRRVMGKEIKFLLHFVKESKQDESGMPNNRFLAERTGGTYSTLKVQPAELEDSGVYFCASSNYRDPKSDSYEQYFGPGTRLTVT.

This clonotype was picked up many times. This sequence joins TRBV7-3 and TRBJ2-1; 9 bases are a match to TRBD2. The CDR3 sequence is 13 residues long. Germline CDR1 is SGHTA and CDR2 is FQGTGA. V was clipped by 1 base and J by 15 bases; unmatched bases: 7. The CDR3 DNA reads as TGTGCCAGCAGCTTAAGCGGGGGGGCCTTCCTGTTCTTC. Translation: CASSLSGGAFLFF.

This clonotype was counted many times. The chain uses TRBV6-1 and TRBJ2-1; TRBD1 matches 7 bases. Unmatched junction bases numbered 11, after V lost 6 bases and J lost 6 bases. Looked up from germline, CDR1 is MNHNS and CDR2 is SASEGT. This CDR3 is built from 15 residues. The CDR3 loop reads CASRGTGTDLNEQFF. The CDR3 region has the DNA TGTGCCAGCAGAGGAACCGGGACAGATCTCAATGAGCAGTTCTTC.

This clonotype was detected ten times or more. V and J are TRBV14 and TRBJ2-1, with no clear D. The ends were cut back, 1 base at V and 6 bases at J, with 7 bases in the middle. The CDR3 totals 13 residues. Germline CDR1 is SGHDN and CDR2 is FVKESK. The CDR3, as DNA: TGTGCCAGCAGCCAAGGGACCACCAATGAGCAGTTCTTC. This encodes CASSQGTTNEQFF.

This clonotype was seen at least ten times. The CDR3 loop is CAISEAREVNAGELFF. The CDR3 DNA reads as TGTGCCATCAGTGAAGCAAGGGAGGTCAACGCCGGGGAGCTGTTTTTT. This chain joins TRBV10-3 and TRBJ2-2; weak D call: TRBD2 (6 bases). The germline gives CDR1 ENHRY, CDR2 SYGVKD. V lost 3 bases to trimming and J lost 6 bases, with 17 bases between them. This CDR3 is 16 amino acids long.